The T cell receptor beta chain described here comes from a study of identical twins. In its sample, this clonotype was seen many times. Its antigen is currently unknown. Regarding the study as a whole: The abundant beta clonotypes from cord blood had fewer insertions, and memory repertoires had none of this.

The CDR3 has 14 residues. V gave up 7 bases and J gave up 4 bases; unmatched junction bases: 9. Germline assignment: CDR1 SQVTM and CDR2 ANQGSEA. MiXCR, applied by TCRdb to the 5' RACE reads, yields one record per CDR3 protein. The profile shows roughly 690,000 distinct CDR3 sequences, roughly 6% of them singletons. This chain links TRBV29-1 with TRBJ2-5, with TRBD2 matching over 10 bases. The TCR sequence derives from a man aged 18 to 30 in good health. The sequencing input was naive T cells sorted from blood. The CDR3 is CSAAGRLAGETQYF. As DNA, the CDR3 is TGCAGCGCCGCAGGCCGACTAGCGGGAGAGACCCAGTACTTC.